These T cell receptor beta chains were read from a single sample in a study of beta chain features in type 1 diabetes. Method: immunoSEQ multiplex PCR; TCRdb's copy keeps in-frame clones and lacks some. Of about 290,000 clones listed, roughly 8% are singletons. The material sequenced was central memory CD4+ T cells from blood. The receptors stem from a woman younger than 35 in good health. Each CDR3 is given with its conserved first and last residue. The order of the fields is J gene, V gene, D gene, clone size, CDR3 DNA, CDR3 protein. A D gene is named only where the DNA matches it firmly. Size values are once, few and many counts, or a class for expanded clones, and some rows have none.

>TRBJ2-7|TRBV19|.|many
TGTGCCAGTAGTAAGGGCACATACGAGCAGTACTTC
CASSKGTYEQYF
>TRBJ1-6|TRBV4-3|.|few
TGCGCCAGCAGCCAAGAGAGGGGACTAAATTCACCCCTCCACTTT
CASSQERGLNSPLHF
>TRBJ2-6|TRBV7-2|TRBD1|many
TGTGCCAGCAGCTGGCGACAGGGAGCTGGGGCCAACGTCCTGACTTTC
CASSWRQGAGANVLTF
>TRBJ1-4|TRBV4-1|.|.
TGCGCCAGCAGCCGGGGACAAGCAACTAATGAAAAACTGTTTTTT
CASSRGQATNEKLFF
>TRBJ2-7|TRBV14|TRBD2|.
TGTGCCAGCAGCCAAGCGTCCCGTACTAGCGGGAGGAGGACCTACGAGCAGTACTTC
CASSQASRTSGRRTYEQYF
>TRBJ2-1|TRBV18|.|few
TGTGCCAGCTCACCACGACATTCACTTAACAATGAGCAGTTCTTC
CASSPRHSLNNEQFF
>TRBJ2-1|TRBV2|TRBD1|few
TGTGCCAGCAATCTTAGGACAGGGACCTACAATGAGCAGTTCTTC
CASNLRTGTYNEQFF
>TRBJ1-5|TRBV9|TRBD1|many
TGTGCCAGCAGCGTAGGGCCGGGACAGGGCAATCAGCCCCAGCATTTT
CASSVGPGQGNQPQHF
>TRBJ2-5|TRBV6-5|.|few
TGTGCCAGCAGTTACAGGGAGGGGGGTGAGACCCAGTACTTC
CASSYREGGETQYF
>TRBJ1-1|TRBV29-1|TRBD1|.
TGCAGCGTGCACAGGGGTGTGAACACTGAAGCTTTCTTT
CSVHRGVNTEAFF
>TRBJ2-3|TRBV7-2|TRBD2|few
TGTGCCAGCAGCCCTTCCCGACTAGCTAGTATCACAGATACGCAGTATTTT
CASSPSRLASITDTQYF
>TRBJ1-6|TRBV9|.|.
TGTGCCAGCAGCGTAGCAGAAGGAAAGAATTCACCCCTCCACTTT
CASSVAEGKNSPLHF
>TRBJ1-3|TRBV18|.|.
TGTGCCAGCTCAGTAAACCGGTATACTGATGGAAACACCATATATTTT
CASSVNRYTDGNTIYF
>TRBJ1-5|TRBV5-8|TRBD1|.
TGTGCCAGCAGCCCGGACAGGGGGCCGGGCCGGCCCCAGCATTTT
CASSPDRGPGRPQHF
>TRBJ2-2|TRBV29-1|TRBD1|.
TGCAGCGTTGATCGGGACAGGGACACCGGGGAGCTGTTTTTT
CSVDRDRDTGELFF
>TRBJ2-1|TRBV4-3|.|.
TGCGCCAGCAGCCAAGATCTAGGAAGTGAGCAGTTCTTC
CASSQDLGSEQFF
>TRBJ2-5|TRBV7-2|.|many
TGTGCCAGCAGCTTAGAGGTATCCGGTTTGGAGACCCAGTACTTC
CASSLEVSGLETQYF
>TRBJ1-5|TRBV4-1|.|.
TGCGCCAGCAGCCAGGGACTCAGGGAAAGGGGCAATCAGCCCCAGCATTTT
CASSQGLRERGNQPQHF
>TRBJ2-2|TRBV7-9|.|few
TGTGCCAGCAGCTACAGGGCGGCCGGGGAGCTGTTTTTT
CASSYRAAGELFF
>TRBJ1-1|TRBV29-1|.|few
TGCAGCGTTCAGGGGAGTGGCACTCGCCAGAACACTGAAGCTTTCTTT
CSVQGSGTRQNTEAFF
>TRBJ2-3|TRBV15|.|many
TGTGCCACCAGCAGAGAACCACCCTCGCGCACTAGCACAGATACGCAGTATTTT
CATSREPPSRTSTDTQYF
>TRBJ2-3|TRBV14|TRBD2|.
TGTGCCAGCAGCCAACTCGGCGGGGGGCCGGGAGATACGCAGTATTTT
CASSQLGGGPGDTQYF
>TRBJ2-1|TRBV5-4|TRBD2|.
TGTGCCAGCAGCTTGGGGAGGGGAGGGGACAATGAGCAGTTCTTC
CASSLGRGGDNEQFF
>TRBJ1-2|TRBV11-3|.|.
TGTGCCAGCAGCCCCGGAGGGAGAGGTAGCTACACCTTC
CASSPGGRGSYTF
>TRBJ2-6|TRBV27|.|many
TGTGCCAGCAGTCTAGCCCGCACCGGGGCCAACGTCCTGACTTTC
CASSLARTGANVLTF
>TRBJ2-5|TRBV7-9|.|few
TGTGCCAGCAGCGCCCGGGGACCCCCCTCCCTAGAGACCCAGTACTTC
CASSARGPPSLETQYF
>TRBJ2-5|TRBV6-5|TRBD2|few
TGTGCCAGCAGTGACAGCGGGACGGAGACCCAGTACTTC
CASSDSGTETQYF
>TRBJ2-3|TRBV5-5|.|.
TGTGCCAGCAGCCCATACACAGATACGCAGTATTTT
CASSPYTDTQYF
>TRBJ2-5|TRBV5-4|.|.
TGTGCCAGCAGCTTGGGGGCGGGGCAACAAGAGACCCAGTACTTC
CASSLGAGQQETQYF
>TRBJ2-2|TRBV19|.|.
TGTGCCAGTAGCCCAACCTCAGACACCGGGGAGCTGTTTTTT
CASSPTSDTGELFF
>TRBJ2-1|TRBV7-2|.|.
TGTGCCAGCAGCACGATTCCGGACTACAATGAGCAGTTCTTC
CASSTIPDYNEQFF
>TRBJ1-4|TRBV27|.|few
TGTGCCAGCAGGAGAATCACAGGGCGCACTAATGAAAAACTGTTTTTT
CASRRITGRTNEKLFF
>TRBJ1-2|TRBV19|.|.
TGTGCCAGCCAACTCAGGGAGAACTATGGCTACACCTTC
CASQLRENYGYTF
>TRBJ2-3|TRBV27|.|.
TGTGCCAGCAGTTTTGAGGGGCGGAGGACAGATACGCAGTATTTT
CASSFEGRRTDTQYF
>TRBJ1-3|TRBV28|.|few
TGTGCCAGCAGTTTATTCGGGTCTGGAAACACCATATATTTT
CASSLFGSGNTIYF
>TRBJ2-7|TRBV27|TRBD1|few
TGTGCCAGCAGTTTGGGAAACAGGGGGTTTTCTTCCTACGAGCAGTACTTC
CASSLGNRGFSSYEQYF
>TRBJ2-5|TRBV5-1|.|.
TGCGCCAGCAGCTTGGAGCGGCATGGAGAGACCCAGTACTTC
CASSLERHGETQYF
>TRBJ2-5|TRBV25-1|.|.
TGTGCCAGCAGTGAATATAACAGGGCCCTACAAGAGACCCAGTACTTC
CASSEYNRALQETQYF
>TRBJ2-1|TRBV2|.|few
TGTGCCAGCAGTGGAGGCAGGCGTTCAGGTGATGAGCAGTTCTTC
CASSGGRRSGDEQFF
>TRBJ1-1|TRBV28|TRBD1|few
TGTGCCAGCAGCTCAGGGGGGGAGAACACTGAAGCTTTCTTT
CASSSGGENTEAFF
>TRBJ2-1|TRBV19|.|.
TGTGCCAGTAGTATGGCACAGAACTCCTACAATGAGCAGTTCTTC
CASSMAQNSYNEQFF
>TRBJ1-6|TRBV6-6|.|.
TGTGCCAGCAGTACGGAGGTCCAGGGTAAACCCCTCCACTTT
CASSTEVQGKPLHF
>TRBJ2-2|TRBV2|.|many
TGTGCCAGCAAGTCGCAGGGAGTAACCGGGGAGCTGTTTTTT
CASKSQGVTGELFF
>TRBJ1-5|TRBV30|.|.
TGTGCCTGGAGTGCAGAGGGGTTGAGCATGCAGCCCCAGCATTTT
CAWSAEGLSMQPQHF
>TRBJ1-1|TRBV29-1|.|few
TGCAGCGGGGGACGGCCGAACACTGAAGCTTTCTTT
CSGGRPNTEAFF
>TRBJ1-3|TRBV7-9|TRBD1|.
TGTGCCAGCAGCTTGGCGGGACAGGGTCAAGGAAACACCATATATTTT
CASSLAGQGQGNTIYF
>TRBJ1-4|TRBV4-2|.|.
TGTGCCAGCAGCCAAGTCGTATCAGGGGTTAATGAAAAACTGTTTTTT
CASSQVVSGVNEKLFF
>TRBJ1-5|TRBV11-2|.|many
TGTGCCAGCAGCTTCACGGATGGCAATCAGCCCCAGCATTTT
CASSFTDGNQPQHF
>TRBJ2-7|TRBV15|TRBD1|.
TGTGCCACCAGCAGGAACAGGGGCGACGAGCAGTACTTC
CATSRNRGDEQYF
>TRBJ2-3|TRBV7-2|TRBD2|.
TGTGCCAGCAGCCGAAGCGGGGGCGGGACAGATACGCAGTATTTT
CASSRSGGGTDTQYF
>TRBJ1-1|TRBV4-1|.|.
TGCGCCAGCAGCCAAGATCGGGAGACGGATGCTTTCTTT
CASSQDRETDAFF